This T cell receptor beta chain is from a study of naive and memory T cell subsets. The SP2 primer and nested alpha and beta constant region primers amplified ligated cDNA in four rounds. Alpha and beta constant region primers primed reverse transcription for blood and skin samples. TCRdb processed the 5' RACE reads anew with MiXCR; each CDR3 protein has one entry. The profile covers around 56,000 distinct CDR3 sequences, with 7.6% appearing a single time and approximately 10% taken by the ten largest. TCR cDNA received a 3' ligated oligonucleotide that carried a UMI. Whole blood, 2 to 2.5 ml, came from adult healthy volunteers. With 4 bases removed from V and 1 base from J, the gap between germline ends came to 12 bases. There are 15 residues in the CDR3. CDR1 is LGHDT and CDR2 is YNNKEL in the germline V gene (reference sequence).

This TCR was sampled from a female donor in good health. The chain employs TRBV3-1 and TRBJ2-3; D not resolved. The CDR3 spells CASSPWTQGTDTQYF. The CDR3 bases are TGTGCCAGCAGCCCCTGGACCCAGGGCACAGATACGCAGTATTTT.